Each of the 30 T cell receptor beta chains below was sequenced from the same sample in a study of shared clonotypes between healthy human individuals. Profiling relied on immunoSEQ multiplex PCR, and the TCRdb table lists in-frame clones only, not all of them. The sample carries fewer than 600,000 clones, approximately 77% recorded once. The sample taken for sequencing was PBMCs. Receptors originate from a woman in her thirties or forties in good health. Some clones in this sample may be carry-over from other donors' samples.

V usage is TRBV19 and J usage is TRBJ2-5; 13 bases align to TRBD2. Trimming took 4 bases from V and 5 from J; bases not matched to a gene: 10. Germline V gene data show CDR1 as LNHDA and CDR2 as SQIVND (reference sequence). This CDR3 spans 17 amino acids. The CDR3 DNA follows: TGTGCCAGTAGTACTCGAACTAGCGGGAGGGCCCAGGAGACCCAGTACTTC. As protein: CASSTRTSGRAQETQYF. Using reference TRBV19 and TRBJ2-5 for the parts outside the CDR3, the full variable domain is DGGITQSPKYLFRKEGQNVTLSCEQNLNHDAMYWYRQDPGQGLRLIYYSQIVNDFQKGDIAEGYSVSREKKESFPLTVTSAQKNPTAFYLCASSTRTSGRAQETQYFGPGTRLLVL.

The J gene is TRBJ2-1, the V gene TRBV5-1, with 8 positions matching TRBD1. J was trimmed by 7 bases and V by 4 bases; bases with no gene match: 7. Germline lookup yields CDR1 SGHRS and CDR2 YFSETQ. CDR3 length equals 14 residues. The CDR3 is CASSRTGSVNEQFF. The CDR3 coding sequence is TGCGCCAGCAGCCGGACAGGGTCGGTGAATGAGCAGTTCTTC. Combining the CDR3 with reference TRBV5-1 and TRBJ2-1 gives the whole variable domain KAGVTQTPRYLIKTRGQQVTLSCSPISGHRSVSWYQQTPGQGLQFLFEYFSETQRNKGNFPGRFSGRQFSNSRSEMNVSTLELGDSALYLCASSRTGSVNEQFFGPGTRLTVL.

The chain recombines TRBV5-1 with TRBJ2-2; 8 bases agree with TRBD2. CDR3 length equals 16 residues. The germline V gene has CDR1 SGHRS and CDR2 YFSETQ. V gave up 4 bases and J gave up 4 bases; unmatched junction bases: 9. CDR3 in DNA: TGCGCCAGCAGCCGGGAGGGCAGAGCCGGCACCGGGGAGCTGTTTTTT. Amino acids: CASSREGRAGTGELFF.

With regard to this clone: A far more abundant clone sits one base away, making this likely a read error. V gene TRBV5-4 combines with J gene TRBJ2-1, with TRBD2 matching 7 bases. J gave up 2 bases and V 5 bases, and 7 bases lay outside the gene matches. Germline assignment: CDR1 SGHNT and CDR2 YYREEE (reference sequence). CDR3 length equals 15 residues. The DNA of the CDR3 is TGTGCCAGCAGTACACCTAGCGGAGCCTACAATGAGCAGTTCTTC. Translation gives CASSTPSGAYNEQFF.

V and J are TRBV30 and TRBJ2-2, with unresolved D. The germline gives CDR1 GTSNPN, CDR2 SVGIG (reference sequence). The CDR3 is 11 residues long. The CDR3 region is CGFTNTGELFF. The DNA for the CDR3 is TGTGGCTTTACGAACACCGGGGAGCTGTTTTTT.

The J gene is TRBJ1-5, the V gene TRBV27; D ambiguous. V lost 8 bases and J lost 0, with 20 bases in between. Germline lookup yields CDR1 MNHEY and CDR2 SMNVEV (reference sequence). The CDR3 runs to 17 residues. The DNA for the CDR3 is TGTGCCAGCCCCAAGGATTGGGGTACCTATAGCAATCAGCCCCAGCATTTT. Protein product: CASPKDWGTYSNQPQHF.

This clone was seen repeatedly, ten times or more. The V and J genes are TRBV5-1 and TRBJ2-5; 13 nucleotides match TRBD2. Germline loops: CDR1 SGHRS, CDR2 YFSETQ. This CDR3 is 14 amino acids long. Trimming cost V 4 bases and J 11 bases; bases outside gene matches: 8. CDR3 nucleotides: TGCGCCAGCAGCACTAGCGGGAGGGCCAGGGAGCAGTACTTC. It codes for CASSTSGRAREQYF.

CDR3 in DNA: TGTGCCAGCAGCTTGGGACAGGCCTACTATGGCTACACCTTC. It specifies CASSLGQAYYGYTF. V and J are TRBV5-4 and TRBJ1-2; a weak D match, TRBD1 (6 bases). Germline CDR1 reads SGHNT; CDR2 reads YYREEE (reference sequence). Trimming stripped 0 bases from V and 3 bases from J, with 9 bases between. The CDR3 is made up of 14 amino acids. The full variable domain, in which reference TRBV5-4 and TRBJ1-2 provide the parts outside the CDR3, is ETGVTQSPTHLIKTRGQQVTLRCSSQSGHNTVSWYQQALGQGPQFIFQYYREEENGRGNFPPRFSGLQFPNYSSELNVNALELDDSALYLCASSLGQAYYGYTFGSGTRLTVV.

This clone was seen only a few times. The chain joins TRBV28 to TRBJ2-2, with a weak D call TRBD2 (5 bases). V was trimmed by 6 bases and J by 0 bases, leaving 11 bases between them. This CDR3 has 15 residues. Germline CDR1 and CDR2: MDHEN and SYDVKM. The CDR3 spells CASSSGNSNTGELFF. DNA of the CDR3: TGTGCCAGCAGCTCGGGAAATTCGAACACCGGGGAGCTGTTTTTT.

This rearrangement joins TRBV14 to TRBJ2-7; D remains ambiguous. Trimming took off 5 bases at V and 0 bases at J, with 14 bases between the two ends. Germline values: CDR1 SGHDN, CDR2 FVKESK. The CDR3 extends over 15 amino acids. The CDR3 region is CASSARKASSYEQYF. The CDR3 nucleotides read TGTGCCAGCAGCGCGCGGAAGGCGAGCTCCTACGAGCAGTACTTC.

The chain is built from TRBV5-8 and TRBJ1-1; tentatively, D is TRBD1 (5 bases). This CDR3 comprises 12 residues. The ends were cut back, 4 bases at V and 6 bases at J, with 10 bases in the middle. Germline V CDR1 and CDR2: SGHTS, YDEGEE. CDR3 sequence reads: CASSLRGPEAFF. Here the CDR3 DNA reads TGTGCCAGCAGCCTCCGGGGACCTGAAGCTTTCTTT.

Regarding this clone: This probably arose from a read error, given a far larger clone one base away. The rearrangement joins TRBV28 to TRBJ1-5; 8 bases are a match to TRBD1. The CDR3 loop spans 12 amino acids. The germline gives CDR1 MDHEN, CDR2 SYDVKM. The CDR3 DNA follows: TGTGCCACCAGGGGGCGCGATCAGCCCCAGCAGTTT. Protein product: CATRGRDQPQQF.

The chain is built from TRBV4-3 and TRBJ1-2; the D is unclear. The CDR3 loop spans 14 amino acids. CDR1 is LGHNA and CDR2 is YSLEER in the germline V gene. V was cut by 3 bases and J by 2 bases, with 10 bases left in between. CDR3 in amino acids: CASSQKSGNYGYTF. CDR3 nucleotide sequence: TGCGCCAGCAGCCAGAAATCCGGGAACTATGGCTACACCTTC.

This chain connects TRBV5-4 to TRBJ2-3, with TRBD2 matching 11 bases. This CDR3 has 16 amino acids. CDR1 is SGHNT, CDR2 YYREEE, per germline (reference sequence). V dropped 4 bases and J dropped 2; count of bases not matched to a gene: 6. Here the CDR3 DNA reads TGTGCCAGCAGCCATGGGACTAGCGGACTCACAGATACGCAGTATTTT. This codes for CASSHGTSGLTDTQYF.

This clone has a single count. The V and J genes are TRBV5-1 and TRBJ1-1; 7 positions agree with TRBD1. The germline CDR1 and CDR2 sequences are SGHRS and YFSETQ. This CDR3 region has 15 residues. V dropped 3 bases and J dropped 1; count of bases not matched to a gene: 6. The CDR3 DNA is TGCGCCAGCAGCTGGCAGGGGGTAGAGAACACTGAAGCTTTCTTT. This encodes CASSWQGVENTEAFF.

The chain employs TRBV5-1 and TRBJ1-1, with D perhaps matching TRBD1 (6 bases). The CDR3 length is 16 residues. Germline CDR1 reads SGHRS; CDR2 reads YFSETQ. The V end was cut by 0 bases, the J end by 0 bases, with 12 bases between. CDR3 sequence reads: CASSLGGGTVNTEAFF. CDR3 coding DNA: TGCGCCAGCAGCTTGGGAGGGGGAACCGTGAACACTGAAGCTTTCTTT.

DNA for the CDR3: TGTGCCAGCAGTGAATTTGTTTTAGGGGAGCAAGCTGAAGCTTTCTTT. Its translation: CASSEFVLGEQAEAFF. V is TRBV6-1 and J is TRBJ1-1; D perhaps matches TRBD1 (5 bases). The CDR3 covers 16 residues. Germline CDR1 MNHNS, CDR2 SASEGT. Trimming took off 2 bases at V and 6 bases at J, with 19 bases between the two ends.

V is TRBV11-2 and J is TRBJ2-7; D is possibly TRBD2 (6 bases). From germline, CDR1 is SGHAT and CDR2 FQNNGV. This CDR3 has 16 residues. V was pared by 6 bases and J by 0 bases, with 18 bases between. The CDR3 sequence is CASRPLRAEGSYEQYF. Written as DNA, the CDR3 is TGTGCCAGCAGACCTCTCAGGGCGGAGGGCTCCTACGAGCAGTACTTC.

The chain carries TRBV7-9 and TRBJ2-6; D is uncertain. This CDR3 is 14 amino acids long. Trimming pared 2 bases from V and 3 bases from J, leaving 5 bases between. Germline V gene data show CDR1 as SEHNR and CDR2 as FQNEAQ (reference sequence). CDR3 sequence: CASSLSGGANVLTF. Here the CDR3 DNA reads TGTGCCAGCAGCTTATCGGGTGGGGCCAACGTCCTGACTTTC.

This CDR3 reads CASSRGTTEAFF. For the CDR3, the DNA is TGTGCCAGCAGTCGAGGGACAACTGAAGCTTTCTTT. The chain links TRBV6-1 to TRBJ1-1; tentative D call: TRBD1 (6 bases). The CDR3 is 12 amino acids. V was clipped by 5 bases and J by 5 bases, with 9 bases between them. Looked up from germline, CDR1 is MNHNS and CDR2 is SASEGT.

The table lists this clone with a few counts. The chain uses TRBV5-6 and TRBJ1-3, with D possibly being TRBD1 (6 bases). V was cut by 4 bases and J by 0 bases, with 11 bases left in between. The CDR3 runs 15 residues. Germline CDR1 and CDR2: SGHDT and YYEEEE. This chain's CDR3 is CASSARDTSGNTIYF. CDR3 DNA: TGTGCCAGCAGCGCCCGGGACACCTCTGGAAACACCATATATTTT.

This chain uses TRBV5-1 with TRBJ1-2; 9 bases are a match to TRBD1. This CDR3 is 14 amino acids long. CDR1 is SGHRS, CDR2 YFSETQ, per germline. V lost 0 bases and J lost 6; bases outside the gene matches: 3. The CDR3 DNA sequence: TGCGCCAGCAGCTTGGGACAGGGGGATCATGGCTACACCTTC. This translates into CASSLGQGDHGYTF.

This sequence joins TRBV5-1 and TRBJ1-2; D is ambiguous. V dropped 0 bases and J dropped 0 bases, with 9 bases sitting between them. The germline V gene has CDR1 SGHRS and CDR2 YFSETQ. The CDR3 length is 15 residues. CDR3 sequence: CASSLERVPNYGYTF. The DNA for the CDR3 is TGCGCCAGCAGCTTGGAGCGGGTACCTAACTATGGCTACACCTTC.

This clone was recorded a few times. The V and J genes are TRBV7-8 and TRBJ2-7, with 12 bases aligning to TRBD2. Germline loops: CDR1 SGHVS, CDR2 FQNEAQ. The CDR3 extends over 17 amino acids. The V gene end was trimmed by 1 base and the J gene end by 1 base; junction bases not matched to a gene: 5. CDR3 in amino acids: CASSLVGTSGSSYEQYF. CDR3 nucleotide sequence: TGTGCCAGCAGCTTAGTCGGGACTAGCGGGTCTTCCTACGAGCAGTACTTC.

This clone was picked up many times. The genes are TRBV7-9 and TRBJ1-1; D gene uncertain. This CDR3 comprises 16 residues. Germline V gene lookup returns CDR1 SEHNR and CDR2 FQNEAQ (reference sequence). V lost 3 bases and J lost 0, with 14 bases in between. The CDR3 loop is CASSLAVRLMNTEAFF. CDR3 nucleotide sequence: TGTGCCAGCAGCTTGGCCGTCCGTCTTATGAACACTGAAGCTTTCTTT.

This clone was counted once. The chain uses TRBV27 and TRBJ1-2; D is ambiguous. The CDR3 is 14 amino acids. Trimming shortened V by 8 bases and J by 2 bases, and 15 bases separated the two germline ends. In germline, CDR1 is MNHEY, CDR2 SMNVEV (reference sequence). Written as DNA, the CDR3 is TGTGCCAGCGGCTTACGTGGTCCCAACTATGGCTACACCTTC. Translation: CASGLRGPNYGYTF.

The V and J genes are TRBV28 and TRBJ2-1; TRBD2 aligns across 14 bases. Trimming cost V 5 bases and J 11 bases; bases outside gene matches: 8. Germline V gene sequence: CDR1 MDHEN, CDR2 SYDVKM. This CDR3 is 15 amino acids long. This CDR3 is CASSPPGLAGVKQFF. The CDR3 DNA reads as TGTGCCAGCAGTCCCCCGGGACTAGCGGGAGTTAAGCAGTTCTTC.

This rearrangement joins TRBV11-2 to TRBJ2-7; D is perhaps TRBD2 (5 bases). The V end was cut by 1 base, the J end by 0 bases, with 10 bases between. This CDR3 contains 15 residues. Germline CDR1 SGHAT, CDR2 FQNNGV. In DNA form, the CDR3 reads TGTGCCAGCAGCTTAGCCGCTGGGAGCTCCTACGAGCAGTACTTC. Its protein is CASSLAAGSSYEQYF.

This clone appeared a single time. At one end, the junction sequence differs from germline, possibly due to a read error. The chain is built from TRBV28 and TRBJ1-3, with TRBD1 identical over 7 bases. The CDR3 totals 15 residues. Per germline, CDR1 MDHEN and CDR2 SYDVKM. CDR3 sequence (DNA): TGTGCCAGCAGTTTCCAGAGGGGGCCTGGGAACACCATATATTTT. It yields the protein CASSFQRGPGNTIYF.

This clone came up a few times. The CDR3 region has the DNA TGTGCCTGGAGTGACCAACTTTCGGGACTAACCGCCACAGATACGCAGTATTTT. Encoded protein: CAWSDQLSGLTATDTQYF. This chain links TRBV30 with TRBJ2-3; 7 bases are a match to TRBD2. The CDR3 extends over 18 amino acids. V was pared by 1 base and J by 2 bases, with 15 bases of the junction left unmatched. CDR1 and CDR2 (germline): GTSNPN, SVGIG (reference sequence).